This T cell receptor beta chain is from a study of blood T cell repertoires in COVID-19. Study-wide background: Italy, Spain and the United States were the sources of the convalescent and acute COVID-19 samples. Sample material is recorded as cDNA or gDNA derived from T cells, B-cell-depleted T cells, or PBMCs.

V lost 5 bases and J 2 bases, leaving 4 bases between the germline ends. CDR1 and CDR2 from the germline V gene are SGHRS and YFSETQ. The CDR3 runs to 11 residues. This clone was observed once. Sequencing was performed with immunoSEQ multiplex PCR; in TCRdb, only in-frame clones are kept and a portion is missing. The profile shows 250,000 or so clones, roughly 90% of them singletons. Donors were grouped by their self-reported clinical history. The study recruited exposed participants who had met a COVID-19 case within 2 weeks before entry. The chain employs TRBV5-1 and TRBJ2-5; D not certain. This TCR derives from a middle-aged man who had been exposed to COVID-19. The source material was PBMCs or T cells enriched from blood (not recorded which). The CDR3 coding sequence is TGCGCCAGCAGGGCACAAGAGACCCAGTACTTC. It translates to CASRAQETQYF.